The 26 T cell receptor beta chains listed next were all sequenced from one sample in a study of T cell changes during pregnancy in multiple sclerosis (dated by TCRdb to about 2019). The library was produced with the immunoSEQ multiplex PCR assay. TCRdb limited this immuneACCESS table to in-frame rearrangements with V and J called. A share of clones is missing; checked studies link under half to unresolved V genes, and the rest is unexplained. This sample has some 60,000 clones in its table, and more than 85% of those were observed once. The ten top clones hold about 0.4% of the sample. The input for sequencing was CD4+ T cells from peripheral blood mononuclear cells, taken in the third trimester of pregnancy. These receptors were taken from a female donor with multiple sclerosis, enrolled in a pregnancy study.

This clone was observed a few times. This rearrangement joins TRBV12-5 to TRBJ1-3; TRBD1 is a possible D gene (5 bases). There are 16 residues in the CDR3. Germline values: CDR1 LGHNT, CDR2 FRNRAP. V was trimmed by 3 bases and J by 4 bases, leaving 16 bases between them. CDR3 residues: CASGLPRQGSGNTIYF. CDR3 in DNA: TGTGCTAGTGGTTTACCCCGTCAGGGTTCAGGAAACACCATATATTTT.

Only one count was recorded for this clone. This chain connects TRBV11-2 to TRBJ2-7, with 8 bases fitting TRBD1. The CDR3 length is 16 residues. The trim removed 2 bases at V and 2 bases at J, leaving 8 bases unmatched. Per the germline V gene, CDR1 is SGHAT and CDR2 is FQNNGV. Here the CDR3 reads CASSLILGTGTYEQYF. The CDR3 nucleotides read TGTGCCAGCAGCTTAATTTTGGGGACAGGAACCTACGAGCAGTACTTC.

The chain links TRBV27 to TRBJ2-7; TRBD1 might be the D (9 bases). Per the germline V gene, CDR1 is MNHEY and CDR2 is SMNVEV (reference sequence). Deletions cut 0 bases from V and 2 bases from J, with 26 bases between. The CDR3 loop spans 20 amino acids. CDR3 coding DNA: TGTGCCAGCAGTTTATCTTCGGGACAGGGCTGGGGGACTAGACCCTACGAGCAGTACTTC. The encoded protein is CASSLSSGQGWGTRPYEQYF.

The chain has TRBV29-1 and TRBJ2-2, with 13 bases aligning to TRBD2. Germline CDR1 SQVTM, CDR2 ANQGSEA. The CDR3 has 16 residues. V dropped 6 bases and J dropped 2; count of bases not matched to a gene: 6. CDR3 sequence (DNA): TGCAGCGTACCGACTAGCGGGGGGACTAACACCGGGGAGCTGTTTTTT. Residues: CSVPTSGGTNTGELFF.

The table lists this clone with a count of one. The chain links TRBV4-2 to TRBJ2-5; no clear D gene. V lost 0 bases and J 5 bases, leaving 13 bases between the germline ends. This CDR3 has 15 residues. Germline V gene sequence: CDR1 LGHNA, CDR2 YNFKEQ. Here the CDR3 reads CASSQEIAERETQYF. CDR3 nucleotides: TGTGCCAGCAGCCAAGAAATTGCAGAGAGGGAGACCCAGTACTTC.

For this clone: At the DNA level, this CDR3 is encoded by other sequences in the same sample as well. The gene calls are TRBV7-2 and TRBJ2-7; D remains ambiguous. The V end was cut by 4 bases, the J end by 3 bases, with 4 bases between. Germline CDR1 is SGHTA and CDR2 is FQGNSA. This CDR3 contains 11 residues. The CDR3 here is CASSSYYEQYF. The CDR3 DNA sequence: TGTGCCAGCAGCTCGTACTACGAGCAGTACTTC.

The sample holds one count of this clone. The chain couples TRBV4-2 to TRBJ2-5; unclear D gene. The germline V gene encodes CDR1 LGHNA and CDR2 YNFKEQ. CDR3 length equals 15 residues. The V and J ends lost 1 base and 1 base respectively, with 10 bases between them. The CDR3 sequence: CASSQALNFQETQYF. The DNA of the CDR3 is TGTGCCAGCAGCCAAGCACTTAATTTCCAAGAGACCCAGTACTTC.

Only one count was recorded for this clone. The chain recombines TRBV7-9 with TRBJ2-7; 7 bases match TRBD1. After removal of 6 bases from V and 0 bases from J, the junction contained 8 bases not matched to a gene. The germline gives CDR1 SEHNR, CDR2 FQNEAQ (reference sequence). CDR3 length: 15 amino acids. CDR3 nucleotide sequence: TGTGCCAGCAGATCCAAGTGGGACAGCTCCTACGAGCAGTACTTC. Amino acids: CASRSKWDSSYEQYF.

The chain is built from TRBV5-3 and TRBJ1-5, with D unresolved. TRBV5-3 is an open reading frame, and its role is uncertain. V lost 4 bases and J lost 6, with 11 bases in between. The CDR3 contains 13 residues. The CDR3 bases are TGTGCCAGAAGCGGGGAGTCGAGTCAGCCCCAGCATTTT. As protein: CARSGESSQPQHF.

The chain couples TRBV14 to TRBJ2-5; D gene uncertain. The CDR3 spans 11 residues. The V gene lost 3 bases and the J gene lost 5 bases, with 4 bases spanning the gap. The germline CDR1 and CDR2 sequences are SGHDN and FVKESK. Here the CDR3 DNA reads TGTGCCAGCAGCCAGCGGGAGACCCAGTACTTC. It codes for CASSQRETQYF.

This chain links TRBV6-6 with TRBJ2-7, with 12 nucleotides matching TRBD2. CDR3 length equals 15 residues. With V trimmed by 5 bases and J by 3 bases, 5 bases remained unmatched. In germline, CDR1 is MNHNY, CDR2 SVGAGI (reference sequence). The CDR3 region has the DNA TGTGCCAGCAGTGGACTAGCGGGATCCCGCTACGAGCAGTACTTC. It specifies CASSGLAGSRYEQYF.

The chain uses TRBV5-1 and TRBJ2-5, with 10 bases identical to TRBD2. CDR1 SGHRS and CDR2 YFSETQ come from the germline V gene. The V and J ends lost 4 bases and 1 base, in that order; junction bases with no gene match: 10. This CDR3 region has 17 residues. The CDR3 bases are TGCGCCAGCAGCGCTGGGACTAGCGCAGACCTCCAAGAGACCCAGTACTTC. Its translation: CASSAGTSADLQETQYF.

The V call is TRBV2, the J call TRBJ1-2, with D possibly being TRBD1 (5 bases). Germline V lookup: CDR1 SNHLY, CDR2 FYNNEI. V was shortened by 4 bases and J by 4 bases, with 10 bases between the two germline ends. The CDR3 spans 13 residues. The CDR3: CASSAGGVYGYTF. In nucleotides, the CDR3 is TGTGCCAGCAGTGCCGGGGGGGTCTATGGCTACACCTTC.

The chain couples TRBV10-3 to TRBJ1-1; maybe TRBD1 (5 bases). The germline V gene encodes CDR1 ENHRY and CDR2 SYGVKD. CDR3 length: 14 residues. With 2 bases removed from V and 1 base from J, the gap between germline ends came to 8 bases. The CDR3 region is CAISEPTGNTEAFF. CDR3 nucleotides: TGTGCCATCAGTGAGCCTACAGGGAACACTGAAGCTTTCTTT.

The chain is built from TRBV30 and TRBJ1-6, with 7 bases matching TRBD1. Germline V gives CDR1 GTSNPN, CDR2 SVGIG (reference sequence). The CDR3 runs 15 residues. Germline trimming cut 1 base from V and 8 bases from J; bases unmatched to any gene: 8. CDR3 region: CAWSGRGLLDSPLHF. CDR3 sequence (DNA): TGTGCCTGGAGTGGAAGGGGGCTACTGGATTCACCCCTCCACTTT.

In its sample, this clone was seen a few times. V usage is TRBV6-1 and J usage is TRBJ1-1; D is perhaps TRBD1 (6 bases). Germline CDR1 is MNHNS and CDR2 is SASEGT. The CDR3 sequence is 13 residues long. Trimming stripped 4 bases from V and 3 bases from J, with 9 bases between. CDR3 DNA: TGTGCCAGCAGTGGGGCAGGGGACACTGAAGCTTTCTTT. Its translation is CASSGAGDTEAFF.

The CDR3 DNA reads as TGTGCCAGCAGTCAACTAGATGAACAGGGTGAAGCTTTCTTT. It is translated as CASSQLDEQGEAFF. The gene calls are TRBV27 and TRBJ1-1; tentatively, D is TRBD1 (6 bases). Trimming stripped 5 bases from V and 7 bases from J, with 17 bases between. This CDR3 comprises 14 residues. Germline V gene lookup returns CDR1 MNHEY and CDR2 SMNVEV (reference sequence).

This rearrangement joins TRBV7-8 to TRBJ2-2, with 16 bases lining up with TRBD2. The CDR3 runs 18 residues. Germline V gene lookup returns CDR1 SGHVS and CDR2 FQNEAQ. V lost 5 bases and J lost 5; bases outside the gene matches: 8. CDR3 residues: CASSPPGTSGRVTGELFF. The DNA of the CDR3 is TGTGCCAGCAGCCCTCCCGGGACTAGCGGGAGGGTTACCGGGGAGCTGTTTTTT.

This clone was picked up one time. The chain has TRBV15 and TRBJ2-1; D is undetermined. This CDR3 comprises 12 residues. Germline CDR1 LNHNV, CDR2 YYDKDF (reference sequence). Trimming removed 0 bases at V and 12 bases at J, with 9 bases between. This chain's CDR3 is CATSRDQEGQFF. CDR3 sequence (DNA): TGTGCCACCAGCAGAGACCAGGAAGGGCAGTTCTTC.

This rearrangement joins TRBV5-1 to TRBJ2-3, with a tentative D call TRBD2 (6 bases). The V gene's germline CDR1 is SGHRS and CDR2 YFSETQ. Trimming cost V 4 bases and J 4 bases, with 16 bases left between them. CDR3 length: 15 amino acids. CDR3 region: CASSETRVNADTQYF. Here the CDR3 DNA reads TGCGCCAGCAGCGAGACTAGAGTGAACGCAGATACGCAGTATTTT.

The chain joins TRBV6-1 to TRBJ1-5; D is ambiguous. CDR3 length: 17 residues. V lost 4 bases to trimming and J lost 0 bases, with 16 bases between them. The germline V gene has CDR1 MNHNS and CDR2 SASEGT. CDR3 region: CASSAGLITYSNQPQHF. CDR3 sequence (DNA): TGTGCCAGCAGTGCCGGACTGATAACATATAGCAATCAGCCCCAGCATTTT.

The DNA of the CDR3 is TGTGCCAGCAGTGAACTAGCGGGAGTCCTTGAGCAGTTCTTC. It is translated as CASSELAGVLEQFF. This chain joins TRBV6-4 and TRBJ2-1; TRBD2 agrees at 11 bases. CDR1 is MRHNA and CDR2 is SNTAGT in the germline V gene. The J segment lost 9 bases and the V segment lost 3 bases, leaving 4 bases of the junction unmatched. This CDR3 contains 14 residues.

The V call is TRBV6-6, the J call TRBJ1-2, with D hard to call. Looked up from germline, CDR1 is MNHNY and CDR2 is SVGAGI (reference sequence). CDR3 length: 12 residues. With 5 bases removed from V and 2 bases from J, the gap between germline ends came to 6 bases. The CDR3 is CASSRENYGYTF. The CDR3 DNA sequence: TGTGCCAGCAGTAGGGAGAACTATGGCTACACCTTC.

The chain recombines TRBV10-1 with TRBJ1-1, with 9 positions matching TRBD1. The length of the CDR3 is 16 residues. V gave up 8 bases and J gave up 1 base; unmatched junction bases: 11. Germline V gene sequence: CDR1 WNHNN, CDR2 SYGVQD (reference sequence). CDR3 in amino acids: CASGFRDRARNTEAFF. CDR3 in DNA: TGCGCCAGCGGATTTAGGGACAGGGCAAGGAACACTGAAGCTTTCTTT.

The V call is TRBV7-3, the J call TRBJ2-3, with TRBD2 matching 12 bases. CDR3 size: 16 residues. J gave up 4 bases and V 5 bases, and 7 bases lay outside the gene matches. Germline values: CDR1 SGHTA, CDR2 FQGTGA. The CDR3 here is CASSEIGLAGSDTQYF. For the CDR3, the DNA is TGTGCCAGCAGCGAAATCGGACTAGCGGGGTCAGATACGCAGTATTTT. Filled out from reference TRBV7-3 and TRBJ2-3, the complete variable domain reads GAGVSQTPSNKVTEKGKYVELRCDPISGHTALYWYRQSLGQGPEFLIYFQGTGAADDSGLPNDRFFAVRPEGSVSTLKIQRTERGDSAVYLCASSEIGLAGSDTQYFGPGTRLTVL.

This sequence joins TRBV19 and TRBJ1-1; 11 nucleotides align to TRBD1. V shed 8 bases, J shed 1 base, and the junction held 9 bases outside the gene matches. Germline CDR1 and CDR2: LNHDA and SQIVND (reference sequence). The CDR3 consists of 16 residues. CDR3 sequence reads: CASGPGQGGRNTEAFF. CDR3 nucleotide sequence: TGTGCCAGTGGACCGGGACAGGGGGGCCGGAACACTGAAGCTTTCTTT.